A single T cell receptor (beta chain) is shown here with its context. Its antigen is undetermined. V was cut by 0 bases and J by 2 bases, with 11 bases left in between. Germline V gene sequence: CDR1 MNHEY, CDR2 SMNVEV (reference sequence). This CDR3 is built from 15 residues. The sample comes from a study of cytomegalovirus exposure and HLA in healthy donors. Amplification used 60 Vbeta primers and 13 Jbeta primers. Libraries were prepared by immunoSEQ multiplex PCR; TCRdb keeps only in-frame clonotypes and omits some of them. The table for this sample gives tens of thousands of clones. Study-wide results and caveats: Upon later analysis, TCR association rates were observed to vary by HLA locus, being highest for DRB1 and lowest for HLA-C.

What was sequenced was PBMCs. V usage is TRBV27 and J usage is TRBJ2-7, with a possible D match to TRBD2 (6 bases). The sequence was collected from a female donor in good health and CMV-seropositive. Here the CDR3 reads CASSLSSGQTYEQYF. CDR3 sequence (DNA): TGTGCCAGCAGTTTATCGAGCGGGCAAACCTACGAGCAGTACTTC.